These 5 T cell receptor beta chains came from one sample sequenced in a study of control samples from healthy donors and cancer patients. TCRdb's table, derived via immunoSEQ multiplex PCR, lists solely in-frame clones and lacks some. The sample gives about 75,000 clones, 75% to 90% of which show up once; approximately 15% is in the top ten. Source material: blood. Receptors were obtained from a middle-aged man in good health.

This clone was observed a handful of times. V gene TRBV2 combines with J gene TRBJ2-6; D not certain. This CDR3 contains 14 residues. V was shortened by 5 bases and J by 1 base, with 6 bases between the two germline ends. CDR1 and CDR2 (germline): SNHLY, FYNNEI. The CDR3 region is CASSMGSGANVLTF. The CDR3 DNA reads as TGTGCCAGCAGTATGGGGTCTGGGGCCAACGTCCTGACTTTC.

The chain carries TRBV2 and TRBJ2-7; 7 bases align to TRBD1. Germline V gene sequence: CDR1 SNHLY, CDR2 FYNNEI. There are 14 residues in the CDR3. The junction had 14 bases not matched to a gene; V was cut back by 7 bases and J by 8 bases. CDR3 sequence (DNA): TGTGCCAGCACCACGGGACAGACCTCTTTGAAGCAGTACTTC. Translation gives CASTTGQTSLKQYF.

The chain combines TRBV4-1 with TRBJ2-1; 9 bases are shared with TRBD1. V gave up 4 bases and J gave up 8 bases; unmatched junction bases: 9. The CDR3 sequence is 15 residues long. The germline V gene has CDR1 MGHRA and CDR2 YSYEKL. CDR3 in DNA: TGCGCCAGCAGCCCCGGACAGGGGACTGTCGATGAGCAGTTCTTC. Its translation is CASSPGQGTVDEQFF.

This clone came up a few times. This chain joins TRBV7-9 and TRBJ2-1; 13 nucleotides agree with TRBD2. Germline CDR1 and CDR2: SEHNR and FQNEAQ (reference sequence). The CDR3 has 17 residues. The V segment lost 0 bases and the J segment 3 bases; nucleotides outside the gene matches: 2. CDR3 in DNA: TGTGCCAGCAGCTTAGCGGGACTAGCGGGATTCTACAATGAGCAGTTCTTC. It yields the protein CASSLAGLAGFYNEQFF.

The V gene is TRBV4-2, the J gene TRBJ2-1, with TRBD2 matching over 7 bases. The CDR3 extends over 17 amino acids. The V gene end was trimmed by 0 bases and the J gene end by 3 bases; junction bases not matched to a gene: 8. CDR1 is LGHNA, CDR2 YNFKEQ, per germline. CDR3 coding DNA: TGTGCCAGCAGCCAAGATGAGGAGACTAGCTTCTACAATGAGCAGTTCTTC. This encodes CASSQDEETSFYNEQFF.